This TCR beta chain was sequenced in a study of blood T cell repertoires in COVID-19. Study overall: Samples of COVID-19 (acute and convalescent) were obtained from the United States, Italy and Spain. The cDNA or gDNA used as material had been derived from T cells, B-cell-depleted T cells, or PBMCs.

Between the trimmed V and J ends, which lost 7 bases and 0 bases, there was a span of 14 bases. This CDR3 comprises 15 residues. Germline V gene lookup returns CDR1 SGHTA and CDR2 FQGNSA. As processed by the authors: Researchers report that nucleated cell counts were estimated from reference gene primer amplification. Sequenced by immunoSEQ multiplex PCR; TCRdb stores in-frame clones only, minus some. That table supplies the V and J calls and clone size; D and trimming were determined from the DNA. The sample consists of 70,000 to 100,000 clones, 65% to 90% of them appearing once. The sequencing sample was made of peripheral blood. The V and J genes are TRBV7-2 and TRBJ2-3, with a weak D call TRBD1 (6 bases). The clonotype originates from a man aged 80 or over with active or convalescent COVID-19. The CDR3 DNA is TGTGCCAGCACCCTCACAGGGCTAAGCACAGATACGCAGTATTTT. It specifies CASTLTGLSTDTQYF.